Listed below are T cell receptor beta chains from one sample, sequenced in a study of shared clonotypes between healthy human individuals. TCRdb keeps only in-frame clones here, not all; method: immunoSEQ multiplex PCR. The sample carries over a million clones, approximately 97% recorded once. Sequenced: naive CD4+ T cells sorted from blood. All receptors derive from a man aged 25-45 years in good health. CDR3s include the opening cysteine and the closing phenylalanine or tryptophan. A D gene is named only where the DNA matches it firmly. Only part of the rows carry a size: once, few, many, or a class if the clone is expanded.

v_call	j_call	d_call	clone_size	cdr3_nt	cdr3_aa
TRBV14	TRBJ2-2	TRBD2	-	TGTGCCAGCAGCCAAGGCGGGAGTTACACCGGGGAGCTGTTTTTT	CASSQGGSYTGELFF
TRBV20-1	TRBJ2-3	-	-	TGCAGTGCTACGGCCTGGGGAACGCAGTATTTT	CSATAWGTQYF
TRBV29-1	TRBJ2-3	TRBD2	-	TGCAGCACTGCGCGGCGGGAGGGCAGCACAGATACGCAGTATTTT	CSTARREGSTDTQYF
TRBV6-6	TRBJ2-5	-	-	TGTGCCAGCAGCCCCCAGAGAGAGACCCAGTACTTC	CASSPQRETQYF
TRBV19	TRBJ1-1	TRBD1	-	TGTGCCAGTAGTATACTCGGACAGGGAGGAACTGAAGCTTTCTTT	CASSILGQGGTEAFF
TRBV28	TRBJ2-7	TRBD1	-	TGTGCCAGCAGTTTCGGGACAGGGCAGGAGCAGTACTTC	CASSFGTGQEQYF
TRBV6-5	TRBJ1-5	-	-	TGTGCCAGCAGCGCGGGTCCCAATCAGCCCCAGCATTTT	CASSAGPNQPQHF
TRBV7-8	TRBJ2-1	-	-	TGTGCCAGCAGCTTAAGGGGTCTCTACAATGAGCAGTTCTTC	CASSLRGLYNEQFF
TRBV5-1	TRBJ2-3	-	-	TGCGCCAGCAGCTTGGGCCAGGTGGGCACAGATACGCAGTATTTT	CASSLGQVGTDTQYF
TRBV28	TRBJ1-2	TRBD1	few	TGTGCCAGCAGTTTACTAGTAGGGGGCCGCCGAGATAACTATGGCTACACCTTC	CASSLLVGGRRDNYGYTF
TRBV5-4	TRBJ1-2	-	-	TGTGCCAGCAGCTTGGGGGGGAATGGGTATGGCTACACCTTC	CASSLGGNGYGYTF
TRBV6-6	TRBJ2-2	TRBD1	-	TGTGCCAGCACCCCAACAGGGGGCCACACCGGGGAGCTGTTTTTT	CASTPTGGHTGELFF
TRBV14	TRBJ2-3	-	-	TGTGCCAGCAGCCCCCTAGCCCTCCGGAGAATAGATACGCAGTATTTT	CASSPLALRRIDTQYF
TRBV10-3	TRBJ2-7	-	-	TGTGCCATCAGCGGTACGGGCTCTTACGAGCAGTACTTC	CAISGTGSYEQYF
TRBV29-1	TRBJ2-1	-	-	TGCAGCGTTAAAGGACCCGGAGGAAATGAGCAGTTCTTC	CSVKGPGGNEQFF
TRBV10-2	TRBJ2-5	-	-	TGCGCCAGCACTAGCGAGGGGAATCCTCAAGAGACCCAGTACTTC	CASTSEGNPQETQYF
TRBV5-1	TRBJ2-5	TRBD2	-	TGCGCCAGCAGCCCAGCGGGGGGTAAAGAGACCCAGTACTTC	CASSPAGGKETQYF
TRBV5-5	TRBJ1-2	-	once	TGTGCCAGCAGCCCCTTGTCAGGGCTTGGGGATGGCTACACCTTC	CASSPLSGLGDGYTF
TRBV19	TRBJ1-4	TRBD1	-	TGTGCCAGTAGTGAAGGGGACAGGGCTGAAAAACTGTTTTTT	CASSEGDRAEKLFF
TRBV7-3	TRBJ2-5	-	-	TGTGCCAGCAGCTTAGGTCTGTGGGCAGGTCAAGAGACCCAGTACTTC	CASSLGLWAGQETQYF
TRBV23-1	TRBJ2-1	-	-	TGCGCCAGCGGTACCTCCGGGATAACGACCTACAATGAGCAGTTCTTC	CASGTSGITTYNEQFF
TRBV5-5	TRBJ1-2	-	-	TGTGCCAGCAGCTCGAAGGACACATCGATCGGCTACACCTTC	CASSSKDTSIGYTF
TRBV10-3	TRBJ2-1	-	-	TGTGCCATCAGTGAGTCGTTTAGCCCCGGGGATGAGCAGTTCTTC	CAISESFSPGDEQFF
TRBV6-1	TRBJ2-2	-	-	TGTGCCAGCAGTGACCTTCCAAAATCAGTCGGGGAGCTGTTTTTT	CASSDLPKSVGELFF
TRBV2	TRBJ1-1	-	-	TGTGCCAGCAGGGAATTACAGGGGAACACTGAAGCTTTCTTT	CASRELQGNTEAFF
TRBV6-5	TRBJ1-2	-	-	TGTGCCAGCAGTTACCACTATGGCTACACCTTC	CASSYHYGYTF
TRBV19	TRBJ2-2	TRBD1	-	TGTGCCAGTAGGGCAGGGGGAACGTCCGGGGAGCTGTTTTTT	CASRAGGTSGELFF
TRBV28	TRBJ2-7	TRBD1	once	TGTGCCAGCAGCCTTAGAATCGGACAGGGGGGCTCCTACGAGCAGTACTTC	CASSLRIGQGGSYEQYF
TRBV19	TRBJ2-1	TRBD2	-	TGTGCCAGTAGACCGACTAGCGGGAGGGCCAGTGAGCAGTTCTTC	CASRPTSGRASEQFF
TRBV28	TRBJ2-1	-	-	TGTGCCAGCAGTCCAATCCAGGGGTATGAGCAGTTCTTC	CASSPIQGYEQFF
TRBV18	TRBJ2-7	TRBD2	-	TGTGCCAGCTCACCAGGCGGGAGGGCCTACGAGCAGTACTTC	CASSPGGRAYEQYF
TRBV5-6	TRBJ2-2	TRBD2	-	TGTGCCAGCAGCCTTCTAGCGGGAGGAACCGGGGAGCTGTTTTTT	CASSLLAGGTGELFF
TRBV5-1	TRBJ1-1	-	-	TGCGCCAGCAGCGCTACGTCTAACACTGAAGCTTTCTTT	CASSATSNTEAFF
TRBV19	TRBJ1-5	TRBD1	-	TGTGCCAGTCGACAGGGACGGCAACAGCCCCAGCATTTT	CASRQGRQQPQHF
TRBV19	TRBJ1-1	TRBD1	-	TGTGCCAGTAGTACTCATATCTCAGGGGGCGCGAGTGCTTTCTTT	CASSTHISGGASAFF
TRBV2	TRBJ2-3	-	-	TGTGCCAGCAGTGACCCGCGGGCAAGCACAGATACGCAGTATTTT	CASSDPRASTDTQYF
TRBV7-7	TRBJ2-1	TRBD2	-	TGTGCCAGCAGCTTAGTGGGAGGGGATGAGCAGTTCTTC	CASSLVGGDEQFF
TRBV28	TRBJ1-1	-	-	TGTGCCAGCAGTTACCCCCGGCCCACTGAAGCTTTCTTT	CASSYPRPTEAFF
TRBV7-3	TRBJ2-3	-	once	TGTGCCAGCAGCTTCGCCCGTGGGCCAGATACGCAGTATTTT	CASSFARGPDTQYF
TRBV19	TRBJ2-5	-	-	TGTGCCAGTACCAACGGGGAGACCCAGTACTTC	CASTNGETQYF
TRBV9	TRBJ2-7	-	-	TGTGCCAGCAGCGTAGATCCGGGGGCGAGCTCCTACGAGCAGTACTTC	CASSVDPGASSYEQYF
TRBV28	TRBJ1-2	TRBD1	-	TGTGCCAGCAGTTTGTTGACAGGGTCAGGCTACACCTTC	CASSLLTGSGYTF
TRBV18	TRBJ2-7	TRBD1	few	TGTGCCAGCTCACCAAGTACAGGGGGCGAGCAGTACTTC	CASSPSTGGEQYF
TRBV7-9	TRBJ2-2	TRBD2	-	TGTGCCAGCAGCTTCGCGACTAGCGGGAGGTCTTCCGGGGAGCTGTTTTTT	CASSFATSGRSSGELFF
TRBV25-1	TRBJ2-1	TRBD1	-	TGTGCCAGCAGTGAATGGGACAGGGGGTCTGGAGAGCAGTTCTTC	CASSEWDRGSGEQFF
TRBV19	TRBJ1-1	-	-	TGTGCCAGTAGTCCCCTTGGCAGGCACACTGAAGCTTTCTTT	CASSPLGRHTEAFF
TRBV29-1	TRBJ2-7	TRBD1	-	TGCAGCGTCGGCGGACAGGGAATTTCCTACGAGCAGTACTTC	CSVGGQGISYEQYF
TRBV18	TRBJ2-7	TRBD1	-	TGTGCCAGCTCGTCACAGGGGCTCTCCTACGAGCAGTACTTC	CASSSQGLSYEQYF
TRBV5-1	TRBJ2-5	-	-	TGCGCCAGCAGCTTGGAGGCTGGGGAGACCCAGTACTTC	CASSLEAGETQYF
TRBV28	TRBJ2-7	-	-	TGTGCCAGCTTCGCATCGGGCCCCGAGAGGTACTTC	CASFASGPERYF
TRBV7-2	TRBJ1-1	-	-	TGTGCCAGCAGCTTAGAGGCAGGGTTGGTAACTGAAGCTTTCTTT	CASSLEAGLVTEAFF
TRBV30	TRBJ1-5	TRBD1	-	TGTGCCTGGAGTGACCAACACCGACAGGGGCTCAATCAGCCCCAGCATTTT	CAWSDQHRQGLNQPQHF
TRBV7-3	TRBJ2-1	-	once	TGTGCCAGCAGCTTACGGACCCTTTCTGGGTCCTACAATGAGCAGTTCTTC	CASSLRTLSGSYNEQFF
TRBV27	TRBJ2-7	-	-	TGTGCCAGCACCCCCGGACAGTTATACGAGCAGTACTTC	CASTPGQLYEQYF
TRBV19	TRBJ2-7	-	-	TGTGCCAGTAGCGCATATGGGCGCGGCTACGAGCAGTACTTC	CASSAYGRGYEQYF
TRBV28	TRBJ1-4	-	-	TGTGCCAGCAGTTTATACCCTGAAAAACTGTTTTTT	CASSLYPEKLFF
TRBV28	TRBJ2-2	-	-	TGTGCGCTGTCACAGGGATCGGAGGGCACCGGGGAGCTGTTTTTT	CALSQGSEGTGELFF
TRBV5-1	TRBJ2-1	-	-	TGCGCCAGCAGCCTAACAGGGAAGACTCTTAATGAGCAGTTCTTC	CASSLTGKTLNEQFF